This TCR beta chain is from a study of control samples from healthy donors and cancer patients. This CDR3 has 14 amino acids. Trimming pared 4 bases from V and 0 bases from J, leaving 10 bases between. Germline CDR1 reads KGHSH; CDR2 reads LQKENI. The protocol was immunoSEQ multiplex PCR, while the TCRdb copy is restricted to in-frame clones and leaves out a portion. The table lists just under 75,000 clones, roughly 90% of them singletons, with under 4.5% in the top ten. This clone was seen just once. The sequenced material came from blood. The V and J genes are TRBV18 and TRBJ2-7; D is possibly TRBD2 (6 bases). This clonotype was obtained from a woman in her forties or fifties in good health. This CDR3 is CASSQVTSSYEQYF. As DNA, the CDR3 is TGTGCCAGCTCACAGGTGACTAGCTCCTACGAGCAGTACTTC.